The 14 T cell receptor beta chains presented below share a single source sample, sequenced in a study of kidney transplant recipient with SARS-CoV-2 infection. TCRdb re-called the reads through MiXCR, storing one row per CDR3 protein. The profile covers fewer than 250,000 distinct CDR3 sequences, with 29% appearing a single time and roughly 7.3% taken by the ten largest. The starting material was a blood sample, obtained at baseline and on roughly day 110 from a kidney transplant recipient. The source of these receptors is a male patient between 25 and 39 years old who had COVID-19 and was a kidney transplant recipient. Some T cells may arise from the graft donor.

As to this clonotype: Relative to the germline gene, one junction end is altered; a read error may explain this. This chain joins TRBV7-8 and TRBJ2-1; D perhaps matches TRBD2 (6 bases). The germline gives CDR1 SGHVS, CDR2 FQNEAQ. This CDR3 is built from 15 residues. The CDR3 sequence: CAGSSPGRDGNEQFF. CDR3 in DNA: TGTGCCGGCAGCTCTCCCGGGCGGGACGGCAATGAGCAGTTCTTC.

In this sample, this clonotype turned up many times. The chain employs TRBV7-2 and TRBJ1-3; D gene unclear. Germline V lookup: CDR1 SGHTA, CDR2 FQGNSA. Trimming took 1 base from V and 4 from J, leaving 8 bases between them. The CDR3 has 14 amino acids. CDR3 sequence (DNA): TGTGCCAGCAGCTTAGGGAGAGGGGGAAACACCATATATTTT. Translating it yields CASSLGRGGNTIYF. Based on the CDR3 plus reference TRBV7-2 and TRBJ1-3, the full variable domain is GAGVSQSPSNKVTEKGKDVELRCDPISGHTALYWYRQSLGQGLEFLIYFQGNSAPDKSGLPSDRFSAERTGGSVSTLTIQRTQQEDSAVYLCASSLGRGGNTIYFGEGSWLTVV.

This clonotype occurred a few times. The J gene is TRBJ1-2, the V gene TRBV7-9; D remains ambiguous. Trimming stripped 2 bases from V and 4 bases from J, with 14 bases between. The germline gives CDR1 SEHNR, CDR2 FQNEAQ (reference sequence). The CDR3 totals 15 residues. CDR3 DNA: TGTGCCAGCAGCTTACCAAACGGTGGATCCTATGGCTACACCTTC. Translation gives CASSLPNGGSYGYTF.

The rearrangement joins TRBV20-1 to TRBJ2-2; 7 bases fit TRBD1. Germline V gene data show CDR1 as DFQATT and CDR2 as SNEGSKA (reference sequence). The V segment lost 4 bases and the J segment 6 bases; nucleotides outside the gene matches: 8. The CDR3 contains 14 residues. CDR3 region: CSAIETGAPGELFF. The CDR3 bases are TGCAGTGCTATAGAAACAGGGGCCCCCGGGGAGCTGTTTTTT.

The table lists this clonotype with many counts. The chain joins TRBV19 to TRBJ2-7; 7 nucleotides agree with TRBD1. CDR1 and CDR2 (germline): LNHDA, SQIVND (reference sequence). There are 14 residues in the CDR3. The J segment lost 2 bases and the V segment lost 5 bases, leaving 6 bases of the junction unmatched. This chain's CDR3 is CASSAGQATYEQYF. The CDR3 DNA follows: TGTGCCAGTAGTGCCGGACAGGCGACCTACGAGCAGTACTTC.

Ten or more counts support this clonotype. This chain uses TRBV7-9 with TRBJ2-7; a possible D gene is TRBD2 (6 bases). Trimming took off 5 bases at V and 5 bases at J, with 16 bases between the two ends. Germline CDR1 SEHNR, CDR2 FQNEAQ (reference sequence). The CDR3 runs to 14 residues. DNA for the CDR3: TGTGCCAGCAGCCGCTCGGAGGGGTACCACGAGCAGTACTTC. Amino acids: CASSRSEGYHEQYF.

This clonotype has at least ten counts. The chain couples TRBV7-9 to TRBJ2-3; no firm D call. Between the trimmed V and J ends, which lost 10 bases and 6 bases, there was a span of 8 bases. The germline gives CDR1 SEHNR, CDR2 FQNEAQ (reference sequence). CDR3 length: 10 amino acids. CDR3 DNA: TGTGCCACACAGAGGGATACGCAGTATTTT. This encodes CATQRDTQYF. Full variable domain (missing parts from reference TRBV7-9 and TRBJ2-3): DTGVSQNPRHKITKRGQNVTFRCDPISEHNRLYWYRQTLGQGPEFLTYFQNEAQLEKSRLLSDRFSAERPKGSFSTLEIQRTEQGDSAMYLCATQRDTQYFGPGTRLTVL.

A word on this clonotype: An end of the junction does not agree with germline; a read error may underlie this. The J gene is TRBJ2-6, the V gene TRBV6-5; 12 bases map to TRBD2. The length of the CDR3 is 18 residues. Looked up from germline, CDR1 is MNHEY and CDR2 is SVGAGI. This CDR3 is CASGYSGLAGFGANVLTF. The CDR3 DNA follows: TGTGCCAGCGGTTACTCCGGACTAGCGGGATTTGGGGCCAACGTCCTGACTTTC.

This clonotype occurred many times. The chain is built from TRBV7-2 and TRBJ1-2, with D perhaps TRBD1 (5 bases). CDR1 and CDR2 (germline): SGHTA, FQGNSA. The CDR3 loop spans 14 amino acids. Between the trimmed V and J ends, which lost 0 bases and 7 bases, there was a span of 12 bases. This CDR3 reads CASSLAGRVAGYTF. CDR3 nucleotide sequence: TGTGCCAGCAGCTTAGCCGGCAGGGTCGCTGGCTACACCTTC.

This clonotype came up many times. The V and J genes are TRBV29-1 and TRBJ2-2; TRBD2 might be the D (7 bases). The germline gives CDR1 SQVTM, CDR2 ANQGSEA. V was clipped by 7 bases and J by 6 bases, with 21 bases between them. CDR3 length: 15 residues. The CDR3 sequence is CSATRGARESGELFF. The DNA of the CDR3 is TGCAGCGCTACCCGGGGGGCCAGAGAATCCGGGGAGCTGTTTTTT.

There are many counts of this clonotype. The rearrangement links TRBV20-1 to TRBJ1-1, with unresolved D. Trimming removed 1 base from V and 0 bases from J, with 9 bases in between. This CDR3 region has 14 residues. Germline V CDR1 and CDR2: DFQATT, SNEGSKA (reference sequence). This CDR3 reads CSARGGEMNTEAFF. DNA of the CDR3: TGCAGTGCTAGAGGGGGAGAGATGAACACTGAAGCTTTCTTT.

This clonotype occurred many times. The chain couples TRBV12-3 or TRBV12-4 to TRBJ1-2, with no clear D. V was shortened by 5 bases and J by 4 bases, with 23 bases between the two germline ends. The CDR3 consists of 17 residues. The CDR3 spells CASSQRVSFRKTYGYTF. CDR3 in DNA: TGTGCCAGCAGTCAGAGAGTCAGCTTCCGAAAGACCTATGGCTACACCTTC.

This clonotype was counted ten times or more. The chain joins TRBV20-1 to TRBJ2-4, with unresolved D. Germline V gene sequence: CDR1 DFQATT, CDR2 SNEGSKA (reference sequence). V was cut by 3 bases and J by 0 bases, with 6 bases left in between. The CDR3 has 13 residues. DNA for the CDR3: TGCAGTGCTAGGGGCCTAGCCAAAAACATTCAGTACTTC. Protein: CSARGLAKNIQYF.

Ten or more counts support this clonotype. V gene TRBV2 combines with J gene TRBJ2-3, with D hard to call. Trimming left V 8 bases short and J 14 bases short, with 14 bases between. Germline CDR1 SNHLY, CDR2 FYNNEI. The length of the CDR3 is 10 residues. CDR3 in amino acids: CASVRERAYF. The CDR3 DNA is TGTGCCAGCGTAAGAGAGCGAGCGTATTTT.